This T cell receptor beta chain was captured by sequencing in a study of T cell repertoires in cytomegalovirus infection. Study-wide background: CMV epitopes used comprised recently identified HLA-C-restricted ones and well-studied HLA-B-restricted ones. The public TCR beta signatures pointed to both CMV infection and matching HLA type. General study results and limits: Using cumulative public TCR beta family frequency, the authors identified those who carried CMV together with the relevant HLA. HLA-C-restricted TCR beta clonotypes specific for CMV led the ex vivo response.

The CDR3 consists of 14 residues. Trimming removed 1 base at V and 5 bases at J, with 11 bases between. The germline V gene encodes CDR1 LNHNV and CDR2 YYDKDF (reference sequence). Via MiXCR, TCRdb re-called the reads, giving one row per CDR3 protein. The data hold more than 300,000 distinct CDR3 sequences, with around a third observed a single time. This clonotype occurred once. Its matching antigen is unknown. This TCR was sampled from a human donor in good health (CMV status not recorded). Some clones in this sample may be carry-over from other donors' samples. Sequenced material: cultured PBMCs, taken from culture after CMV antigen stimulation. This chain links TRBV15 with TRBJ1-1; D possibly corresponds to TRBD1 (5 bases). The CDR3 region is CATSRGDRETEAFF. The CDR3 region has the DNA TGTGCCACCAGCAGAGGTGACAGAGAGACTGAAGCTTTCTTT.